Described below is a single TCR beta chain sequence and its context. Its specific antigen is unknown. No per-base quality is available; no much larger clone lies one base away. This record comes from a study of OX40 agonist ivuxolimab in advanced cancers. Some background on the complete study: Ivuxolimab was an agonistic, fully human IgG2 monoclonal antibody directed against OX40 (CD134), a costimulatory receptor. The paper reports the monotherapy dose-escalation portion (N = 52 patients) of the phase I ivuxolimab trial. Among the approximately 50 dose-escalation patients, around 20 had hepatocellular carcinoma, some 15 melanoma, 9 renal cell carcinoma and 9 head and neck cancer. Partial responses were achieved by three dose-escalation patients, of whom one had hepatocellular carcinoma and two had cutaneous melanoma. Peripheral TCRbeta sequencing aimed to test whether ivuxolimab altered TCR sequence diversity and caused clonal T-cell expansion. In the dose-escalation cohort, 70% to 85% of patients were male, and the mean age was approximately 60 years with a range of about 20 to 79. Patients were allowed to have had prior anti-PD-1, anti-PD-L1 or anti-CTLA-4 therapy, and approximately 40% of the dose-escalation patients had been treated with checkpoint inhibitors. Intravenous ivuxolimab was administered to patients every 2 weeks at six dose levels: 0.01, 0.1, 0.3, 1.5, 3 and 10 mg/kg.

The trial excluded patients who had a history of autoimmune disease or were on systemic immunosuppression. Peripheral blood for TCR sequencing was collected from all dose cohorts at baseline, on cycle 4 day 1, and on cycle 7 day 1. Samples were obtained from an open-label, multicenter, first-in-human phase I dose-escalation trial of ivuxolimab. Adults with locally advanced or metastatic melanoma, renal cell carcinoma, hepatocellular carcinoma or head and neck squamous cell carcinoma were enrolled in the trial. Before TCR sequencing, CD4+ and CD8+ T cells were separately sorted from peripheral blood. To sequence the TCRbeta CDR3 region, genomic DNA was isolated from the sorted cells. TCRbeta CDR3 regions were sequenced using the immunoSEQ Assay. Entries here come from immuneACCESS through TCRdb and include only in-frame sequences with V and J called. Some clones fail to appear in such tables; in the studies checked, an unresolved V gene covers under half of the shortfall, and the cause of the remainder is unknown. The sample table lists roughly 100,000 clones, under 85% of them with a count of one. The ten largest clonotypes hold around 4% of the sample.

From cysteine to phenylalanine, the CDR3 is 16 amino acids long. Only the CDR3 DNA stays, 48 bases, in frame from base 1. The germline V gene supplies CDR1 KGHSH and CDR2 LQKENI. Clipping removes 0 bases from V and 4 bases from J, with 6 as the unmatched junction base count. Overall study outcomes, separate from this receptor: Clonal expansion of both CD4+ and CD8+ blood T cells was observed from baseline to week 6 at doses 0.1 to 3.0 mg/kg. Low levels of normalized T-cell clonal expansion were also shown by some nonresponding patients. The antigen specificity of the clonally expanded peripheral T cells was not determined. In the 0.1-3.0 mg/kg groups, partial responders were among the patients with the lowest normalized peripheral clonal expansion, particularly in CD8+ T cells. On average, CD8+ T cells showed more expanded clones than CD4+ T cells after ivuxolimab.

In this chain, TRBV18 is recombined with TRBJ2-1; TRBD2 matches 7 bases in the middle. This TCR was sampled from an adult with an advanced solid tumor such as melanoma, head and neck, liver or kidney cancer. The specimen was CD4+ or CD8+ T cells sorted from blood, collected in a trial of the OX40 agonist ivuxolimab. In nucleotides, the sequence is TGTGCCAGCTCACCACCCCAGCGGGAAGCTTACAATGAGCAGTTCTTC. Its protein is CASSPPQREAYNEQFF.